This T cell receptor beta chain was identified in a study of post-analysis software for immune sequencing data. In the study overall: Relapsing-remitting, secondary progressive and progressive-relapsing multiple sclerosis courses were included.

This clonotype was found many times. Antigen: not known. Study outcomes and limitations: Under the F measure, samples that were prepared in one batch clustered strongly together. About five TRBV segments were more frequent in patients than controls; TRBV5-6, TRBV5-1 and TRBV20-1 belonged to this group. Multiple sclerosis patients had significantly lower normalized Chao1 diversity than controls.

Prepared TCR beta cDNA libraries contained unique molecular identifiers. Input populations of about 1 to 11 million T cells gave rise to some 500,000 cDNA molecules. One entry per CDR3 protein, called by TCRdb with MiXCR from the PCR reads. The table shows about 200,000 distinct CDR3 sequences, with over 25% occurring only once. The V end lost 6 bases, the J end lost 0 bases, and 9 bases lay between the germline ends. The CDR3 runs to 14 residues. Germline V gives CDR1 SNHLY, CDR2 FYNNEI. The sample taken for sequencing was blood. The sequence came from a girl younger than 18 with multiple sclerosis. The chain links TRBV2 to TRBJ1-5; D gene unclear. The CDR3 region is CASSESYSNQPQHF. CDR3 DNA sequence: TGTGCCAGCAGCGAGAGTTATAGCAATCAGCCCCAGCATTTT.